This TCR beta chain originates from a study of shared clonotypes between healthy human individuals. Across the whole study: Sampling drew on donors who were a couple of women and a few men aged 18 to 49.

Concerning this clone itself: Its antigen remains unidentified.

Study-wide points: The authors sampled blood alone, and tissue repertoires likely differ. Richness estimates generally favored naive over memory subsets. Clonotype sharing among donors was thought likely to change with sequencing depth.

The naive CD8 subset, CD45RO-negative cells positively selected for CCR7, excluded terminally differentiated effector memory CD45RA+ cells. TCRdb's table, derived via immunoSEQ multiplex PCR, lists solely in-frame clones and lacks some. The sample gives around 2,100,000 clones, approximately 95% of which show up once; under 1.5% is in the top ten. Trimming cost V 0 bases and J 2 bases, with 9 bases left between them. The CDR3 runs to 14 residues. Germline CDR1 and CDR2: SGHNT and YYREEE (reference sequence). Sample: naive CD8+ T cells sorted from blood. The rearrangement joins TRBV5-4 to TRBJ2-7; D unclear. This sequence was found in a man aged 18 to 30 in good health. The chain's CDR3 is CASSLESRAYEQYF. CDR3 bases: TGTGCCAGCAGCTTGGAAAGTCGGGCCTACGAGCAGTACTTC.